This TCR beta chain was sequenced for a study of blood T cell repertoires in COVID-19. Study at large: T cells, B-cell-depleted T cells, or PBMCs provided the cDNA or gDNA that served as material.

This clone occurred a few times. In the original processing: Researchers report that nucleated cell counts were estimated from reference gene primer amplification. Generated by immunoSEQ multiplex PCR, the TCRdb table keeps only in-frame clones and is missing some. That table furnishes V, J and clone size, whereas the DNA furnished D and trimming. The sample contains fewer than 180,000 clones, approximately 80% of which appear only once. This clonotype was sampled from a man aged 65-85 years with acute or convalescent COVID-19. The sequenced sample consisted of peripheral blood.

DNA of the CDR3: TGTGCCAGCAGCCAACTTCCTAGCAGCAATGAGCAGTTCTTC. Its translation is CASSQLPSSNEQFF. This chain uses TRBV3-1 (or the pseudogene TRBV3-2) with TRBJ2-1; TRBD2 is a possible D gene (5 bases). Trimming took 2 bases from V and 6 from J, leaving 11 bases between them. Per germline, CDR1 LGHDT and CDR2 YNNKEL (reference sequence). The CDR3 is 14 residues long.